This record concerns one T cell receptor beta chain sequence. Participants, about 18 to 100 years old, spanned fewer than 25 US areas. With V trimmed by 4 bases and J by 8 bases, 8 bases remained unmatched. CDR3 length: 15 amino acids. CDR1 and CDR2 (germline): LGHDT, YNNKEL (reference sequence). The sample belongs to a study of blood T cell repertoires in COVID-19. Study details: Material from acute and convalescent COVID-19 was sourced from the United States, Italy and Spain. T cells, B-cell-depleted T cells, or PBMCs supplied cDNA or gDNA.

As processed by the authors: Amplification with reference gene primers provided the estimates of nucleated cell counts. Repertoires were generated with immunoSEQ multiplex PCR, while TCRdb's copy carries only in-frame clones and drops some. The V and J calls and clone size come from that table; D and trimming were worked out from the DNA. The sample lists some 200,000 clones, 86% occurring once. The V call is TRBV3-1 (or the pseudogene TRBV3-2), the J call TRBJ1-2; TRBD1 matches at 12 bases. This clonotype originated in a woman in her forties with acute COVID-19. Material: PBMCs or T cells enriched from blood (not recorded which). The CDR3 nucleotides are TGTGCCAGCAGCCCGGGACAGGGGGCTACGACGGGCTACACCTTC. Translation: CASSPGQGATTGYTF.